This note documents a single T cell receptor (beta chain) sequence. This sample was included in a study of blood T cell repertoires in COVID-19. Overall study context: There were acute and convalescent COVID-19 samples, and they came from the United States, Italy and Spain. PBMCs, B-cell-depleted T cells, or T cells provided the cDNA or gDNA that made up the material.

In the study's own analysis: Amplifying reference gene primers gave estimates of nucleated cell counts. Assay used: immunoSEQ multiplex PCR; TCRdb lists only in-frame clones, some missing. V, J and clone size reflect that table, while D and trimming were determined from the DNA. The repertoire includes about 310,000 clones, over 75% of them detected once, and 1% sits in the top ten. Per the germline V gene, CDR1 is SNHLY and CDR2 is FYNNEI. V shed 6 bases and J shed 1 base, with 15 bases lying between them. The length of the CDR3 is 15 residues. V and J are TRBV2 and TRBJ1-1; D might be TRBD1 (6 bases). The source is a man aged 45-65 years with active or convalescent COVID-19. The sequencing input was peripheral blood. The CDR3 loop is CASSRAGTPNTEAFF. The CDR3 nucleotides are TGTGCCAGCAGCCGGGCCGGGACACCGAACACTGAAGCTTTCTTT.